This T cell receptor beta chain was documented in a study of siplizumab effects on memory and regulatory T cells. The study's findings and limits: About 80-97% of proliferating CD4+ or CD8+ clones had no assignable naive or memory phenotype. Of the alloreactive clones, only a minor fraction mapped to unstimulated subsets.

The assay looked at 80,000 to 100,000 TCR templates in each sample. TCRdb's copy holds only in-frame clones and misses some; the assay was immunoSEQ multiplex PCR. Among tens of thousands of clones listed, about 87% were seen once. V dropped 5 bases and J dropped 12; count of bases not matched to a gene: 6. The CDR3 contains 11 residues. The germline gives CDR1 SEHNR, CDR2 FQNEAQ (reference sequence). A note on this clone: Its antigen is still unknown.

Material for sequencing was Tregs sorted from blood. The chain uses TRBV7-9 and TRBJ2-7; 8 bases align to TRBD1. This clonotype was obtained from a human donor in good health. CDR3 region: CASSMDRATYF. The CDR3 DNA follows: TGTGCCAGCAGCATGGACAGGGCTACGTACTTC.